This T cell receptor (beta chain) comes out of a study of sequential checkpoint blockade in melanoma. Described treatment: randomized to nivolumab then ipilimumab (arm A) or the reverse (arm B). TCRdb's copy holds only in-frame clones and misses some; the assay was immunoSEQ multiplex PCR. This table has 10,000 or so clones, 45% to 60% appearing once. The germline CDR1 and CDR2 sequences are SEHNR and FQNEAQ (reference sequence). The CDR3 is made up of 16 amino acids. V was pared by 5 bases and J by 0 bases, with 7 bases of the junction left unmatched. The TCR originated in a human donor with melanoma. This specimen consisted of CD8+ T cells sorted from blood (inferred from file names), obtained from a patient given nivolumab and ipilimumab in sequence. The rearrangement joins TRBV7-9 to TRBJ2-1; 7 nucleotides align to TRBD2. The CDR3 coding sequence is TGTGCCAGCAGCCTCCTAGCGGCCAGCTCCTACAATGAGCAGTTCTTC. It yields the protein CASSLLAASSYNEQFF.